One sample yielded the 17 T cell receptor beta chains listed below, sequenced in a study of beta chain features in type 1 diabetes. General study findings and limits: In all four CD4+ subsets, TCRB CDR3 length was significantly, moderately reduced in type 1 diabetes.

The authors reverse transcribed all of the isolated RNA, so sequencing captured expressed TCRB transcripts. Data came from immunoSEQ multiplex PCR; TCRdb stores just in-frame clones and leaves some out. Here the sample spans about 700,000 clones, around an eighth being singletons. Their antigen targets remain unknown. Sequencing used naive CD4+ T cells from blood. The receptors were sampled from a young man with type 1 diabetes.

This sequence joins TRBV2 and TRBJ1-2; D is unclear. V lost 2 bases, J lost 5 bases, and 12 bases lay in between. Germline-derived CDR1 and CDR2 are SNHLY and FYNNEI. The CDR3 totals 14 residues. CDR3 nucleotides: TGTGCCAGCAGTGAACCCCAGATCGTATATGGCTACACCTTC. Encoded protein: CASSEPQIVYGYTF.

This sequence joins TRBV28 and TRBJ2-7; tentatively, D is TRBD2 (6 bases). In germline, CDR1 is MDHEN, CDR2 SYDVKM. The CDR3 is made up of 13 amino acids. V dropped 7 bases and J dropped 2 bases, with 12 bases sitting between them. CDR3 sequence reads: CASTPGSTYEQYF. Here the CDR3 DNA reads TGTGCCAGCACCCCCGGGAGCACCTACGAGCAGTACTTC.

V gene TRBV29-1 combines with J gene TRBJ2-5; 8 bases match TRBD1. CDR3 length: 13 residues. Germline CDR1 is SQVTM and CDR2 is ANQGSEA. V dropped 8 bases and J dropped 5; count of bases not matched to a gene: 10. The CDR3 coding sequence is TGCAGCATTCGGACAGGGAAGGGGGAGACCCAGTACTTC. It yields the protein CSIRTGKGETQYF.

CDR3 sequence: CASSPTGTGDNGYTF. The CDR3 DNA follows: TGTGCCAGCTCACCCACCGGGACAGGGGATAATGGCTACACCTTC. The J gene is TRBJ1-2, the V gene TRBV18; 10 positions match TRBD1. The CDR3 is 15 residues long. The ends lost 3 bases at V and 6 bases at J; junction bases unmatched: 7. Germline CDR1 and CDR2: KGHSH and LQKENI.

The chain couples TRBV18 to TRBJ2-1; D call uncertain. CDR1 is KGHSH, CDR2 LQKENI, per germline. Deletions cut 0 bases from V and 10 bases from J, with 7 bases between. CDR3 length: 12 residues. CDR3 coding DNA: TGTGCCAGCTCACCACCGGGTGCGGAGCAGTTCTTC. This sequence encodes CASSPPGAEQFF.

The gene calls are TRBV6-5 and TRBJ1-6; no firm D call. The CDR3 has 16 residues. Trimming took off 3 bases at V and 2 bases at J, with 11 bases between the two ends. Germline V gene data show CDR1 as MNHEY and CDR2 as SVGAGI. The CDR3 region has the DNA TGTGCCAGCAGTTATACCACACCCACCTATAATTCACCCCTCCACTTT. This codes for CASSYTTPTYNSPLHF.

This clone has a handful of counts. For the CDR3, the DNA is TGTGCCAGCAACCGGCTAAACTATGGCTACACCTTC. Protein product: CASNRLNYGYTF. This chain connects TRBV2 to TRBJ1-2, with D hard to call. The CDR3 is made up of 12 amino acids. Trimming took 7 bases from V and 2 from J, leaving 8 bases between them. CDR1 SNHLY and CDR2 FYNNEI come from the germline V gene.

This clone was counted between two and nine times. The chain has TRBV5-4 and TRBJ2-5; TRBD1 agrees at 8 bases. The V and J ends lost 4 bases and 10 bases, in that order; junction bases with no gene match: 9. The CDR3 runs 13 residues. Germline-derived CDR1 and CDR2 are SGHNT and YYREEE (reference sequence). The CDR3 DNA reads as TGTGCCAGCAGCCAAGGGACAGACAGGGGCCAGTACTTC. It specifies CASSQGTDRGQYF.

This clone was seen a few times. The chain recombines TRBV5-6 with TRBJ2-7, with 11 bases aligning to TRBD2. This CDR3 contains 14 residues. Germline CDR1 is SGHDT and CDR2 is YYEEEE. V lost 3 bases and J lost 5; bases outside the gene matches: 4. The CDR3 DNA is TGTGCCAGCAGCTCACTAGCGGGGGACAACGAGCAGTACTTC. This codes for CASSSLAGDNEQYF. The full variable domain, completed using reference TRBV5-6 and TRBJ2-7, is DAGVTQSPTHLIKTRGQQVTLRCSPKSGHDTVSWYQQALGQGPQFIFQYYEEEERQRGNFPDRFSGHQFPNYSSELNVNALLLGDSALYLCASSSLAGDNEQYFGPGTRLTVT.

This chain connects TRBV30 to TRBJ2-2; 8 bases are a match to TRBD1. CDR3 length: 15 amino acids. The ends lost 2 bases at V and 4 bases at J; junction bases unmatched: 6. Germline assignment: CDR1 GTSNPN and CDR2 SVGIG (reference sequence). CDR3 region: CAWSMGTGVTGELFF. The CDR3 nucleotides are TGTGCCTGGAGTATGGGGACAGGAGTCACCGGGGAGCTGTTTTTT.

This chain links TRBV28 with TRBJ1-1; D call uncertain. This CDR3 is 10 amino acids long. CDR1 and CDR2 from the germline V gene are MDHEN and SYDVKM. The ends were cut back, 9 bases at V and 7 bases at J, with 9 bases in the middle. The CDR3 region is CASWRDEAFF. Written as DNA, the CDR3 is TGTGCCAGTTGGAGGGATGAAGCTTTCTTT.

The V and J genes are TRBV5-1 and TRBJ1-1; perhaps TRBD1 as D (6 bases). The V end was cut by 2 bases, the J end by 3 bases, with 17 bases between. Germline CDR1 is SGHRS and CDR2 is YFSETQ. The CDR3 is 16 amino acids. CDR3 protein: CASSLGSDRMDTEAFF. The CDR3 DNA is TGCGCCAGCAGCTTAGGTTCCGACAGGATGGACACTGAAGCTTTCTTT.

This clone was seen more than once but under ten times. The gene calls are TRBV29-1 and TRBJ2-3; 9 nucleotides align to TRBD2. Germline V gives CDR1 SQVTM, CDR2 ANQGSEA. This CDR3 comprises 15 residues. Trimming took 7 bases from V and 5 from J; bases not matched to a gene: 13. Written as DNA, the CDR3 is TGCAGCGCCGACCGTAGCGGGGGCCCGCTAGATACGCAGTATTTT. It encodes CSADRSGGPLDTQYF.

This chain links TRBV5-1 with TRBJ1-6; possible D gene TRBD1, 5 bases. Germline CDR1 reads SGHRS; CDR2 reads YFSETQ. This CDR3 is 17 amino acids long. V dropped 3 bases and J dropped 8 bases, with 21 bases sitting between them. CDR3: CASSWGPRGMVDSPLHF. CDR3 sequence (DNA): TGCGCCAGCAGCTGGGGCCCACGGGGGATGGTTGATTCACCCCTCCACTTT.

This clone came up a few times. This chain joins TRBV18 and TRBJ2-1, with D perhaps TRBD2 (6 bases). The CDR3 runs 15 residues. V lost 6 bases to trimming and J lost 6 bases, with 18 bases between them. The germline CDR1 and CDR2 sequences are KGHSH and LQKENI. The CDR3 region has the DNA TGTGCCAGCTCCAACGGTGTGCGGGGAGGCAATGAGCAGTTCTTC. This sequence encodes CASSNGVRGGNEQFF.

This clone was recorded a few times. The chain joins TRBV5-4 to TRBJ2-1; the D gene is possibly TRBD2 (5 bases). CDR3 length: 14 amino acids. The germline V gene encodes CDR1 SGHNT and CDR2 YYREEE (reference sequence). The V gene lost 4 bases and the J gene lost 4 bases, with 12 bases spanning the gap. CDR3 amino acids: CASSNTSRYNEQFF. The CDR3 DNA reads TGTGCCAGCAGCAATACTAGTCGGTACAATGAGCAGTTCTTC.

The CDR3 is CAWSQGMEEKLFF. As DNA, the CDR3 is TGTGCCTGGAGTCAGGGTATGGAAGAAAAACTGTTTTTT. The rearrangement uses TRBV30 and TRBJ1-4; D is possibly TRBD1 (5 bases). The CDR3 totals 13 residues. Germline V gene data show CDR1 as GTSNPN and CDR2 as SVGIG (reference sequence). Trimming took 2 bases from V and 8 from J, leaving 12 bases between them.